The source of this TCR beta chain is a study of blood T cell repertoires in COVID-19 (dated by TCRdb to about 2020). In terms of the full investigation: Collaborator samples came from the United States, Italy and Spain and covered acute and convalescent phases of COVID-19. The prospective study material was composed of cDNA or gDNA derived from T cells, B-cell-depleted T cells, or PBMCs. Deeply sampled blood TCRbeta repertoires from subjects exposed to, actively infected with, or recovered from COVID-19 were included in the dataset. The repertoires were released in a freely available public database meant as a resource for research on the immune response to SARS-CoV-2. Samples came from the ongoing ImmuneRACE study (first 160 participants) plus 1,254 subjects from 6 global collaborators. A de-identified subject ID, COVID-19 status, age in years and sex were almost always included in the sample metadata. HLA class I and class II types, where available, came from metadata supplied by the sample provider rather than from assay-based typing. On the study overall, not on this receptor specifically: The quantity of clinical and demographic metadata differed by source and by participant and was supplied without curation.

The CDR3 runs 15 amino acids, cysteine and phenylalanine included. The entry retains the CDR3 DNA only, 45 bases that are in frame from base 1. Trimming removed 1 base from V and 2 bases from J, leaving 10 bases between the germline ends. From the germline V gene, CDR1 is KGHDR and CDR2 is SFDVKD. Remarks on this clone: It has no known antigen specificity. Nothing much larger sits one base from this clone, and base qualities are not available.

TCRbeta CDR3 regions were amplified from genomic DNA by means of the immunoSEQ Assay, a bias-controlled multiplex PCR. The authors processed their data as follows. The number of nucleated cells in each sample was estimated from the amplification of reference gene primers within the assay. To quantify the absolute abundance of each unique TCRbeta CDR3 rearrangement, sequence reads were collapsed and filtered. Productive Simpson clonality was computed per sample as the square root of Simpson's diversity index over productive rearrangements. Imported from immuneACCESS, the table was reduced by TCRdb to in-frame sequences with V and J called. These copies leave out some clones; in studies compared against another copy, an unresolved V gene accounts for under half, and the cause of the remainder is not known. V, J and clone size are those of that table, while D and trimming were read from the DNA. The sample profile shows some 300,000 clones; roughly 89% of them were found once. Roughly 1.9% of the sample is taken by the ten largest.

In Seattle, one collaborating source enrolled patients while the infection was active and tracked those patients longitudinally over the course of disease. Collaborating institutions collected whole blood in K2EDTA tubes following their own protocols. For TCRbeta analysis, collaborators shipped samples as frozen whole blood, isolated PBMCs, or DNA extracted from either of those sample types. This chain joins TRBV24-1 to TRBJ2-5; the D segment could be TRBD1, given 6 matching bases. Sequencing used peripheral blood. This TCR was recovered from a woman aged 25 to 39 with COVID-19, enrolled during active disease. The bases read TGTGCCACCAGTGATTTACAGGGCGGGCAAGAGACCCAGTACTTC. It specifies CATSDLQGGQETQYF.